One sample yielded the 7 T cell receptor beta chains listed below, sequenced in a study of technical replicates of blood from a handful of donors. Some clones are missing from TCRdb's copy, which holds only in-frame ones; the method was immunoSEQ multiplex PCR. This table has some 54,000 clones, 90% to 95% appearing once. The sample taken for sequencing was PBMCs. The origin of the receptors is a human donor in good health. Some clones in this sample may be carry-over from other donors' samples.

The genes are TRBV18 and TRBJ1-4; TRBD1 matches at 7 bases. V was pared by 3 bases and J by 4 bases, with 5 bases of the junction left unmatched. The germline gives CDR1 KGHSH, CDR2 LQKENI. The CDR3 sequence is 15 residues long. CDR3 sequence: CASSPTGQHNEKLFF. The CDR3 DNA reads TGTGCCAGCTCACCCACGGGACAGCATAATGAAAAACTGTTTTTT. The full variable domain, its missing parts supplied by reference TRBV18 and TRBJ1-4, is NAGVMQNPRHLVRRRGQEARLRCSPMKGHSHVYWYRQLPEEGLKFMVYLQKENIIDESGMPKERFSAEFPKEGPSILRIQQVVRGDSAAYFCASSPTGQHNEKLFFGSGTQLSVL.

The CDR3 loop is CASSFGGSGVGELFF. As DNA, the CDR3 is TGTGCCAGCAGTTTCGGCGGGAGCGGGGTCGGGGAGCTGTTTTTT. The chain has TRBV27 and TRBJ2-2; 7 bases match TRBD2. Germline V gene sequence: CDR1 MNHEY, CDR2 SMNVEV (reference sequence). This CDR3 has 15 residues. Trimming took 3 bases from V and 7 from J; bases not matched to a gene: 8.

This chain connects TRBV7-9 to TRBJ1-4, with 7 bases identical to TRBD1. Losses at the gene ends were 1 base for V and 7 bases for J; bases not matched to a gene: 3. Germline V CDR1 and CDR2: SEHNR, FQNEAQ (reference sequence). The length of the CDR3 is 14 residues. The CDR3: CASSLDRGREKLFF. CDR3 sequence (DNA): TGTGCCAGCAGCTTAGACAGGGGTCGTGAAAAACTGTTTTTT.

V and J are TRBV15 and TRBJ2-3; 15 nucleotides match TRBD2. V dropped 5 bases and J dropped 5; count of bases not matched to a gene: 11. This CDR3 is built from 18 residues. Per the germline V gene, CDR1 is LNHNV and CDR2 is YYDKDF (reference sequence). For the CDR3, the DNA is TGTGCCACCAGCCCACGGACTAGCGGGGGGGCCCATTTAGATACGCAGTATTTT. It yields the protein CATSPRTSGGAHLDTQYF.

The chain has TRBV7-9 and TRBJ2-3, with 10 bases lining up with TRBD2. This CDR3 is 15 amino acids long. Germline CDR1 is SEHNR and CDR2 is FQNEAQ (reference sequence). V lost 3 bases and J lost 1; bases outside the gene matches: 1. This CDR3 is CASSFLAGGTDTQYF. DNA of the CDR3: TGTGCCAGCAGCTTTCTAGCGGGGGGCACAGATACGCAGTATTTT.

This chain links TRBV7-9 with TRBJ1-2; tentatively, D is TRBD1 (5 bases). This CDR3 is 13 amino acids long. V gave up 1 base and J gave up 7 bases, with 10 bases separating them. Germline V gene lookup returns CDR1 SEHNR and CDR2 FQNEAQ (reference sequence). CDR3 sequence: CASSLEGSGGYTF. DNA of the CDR3: TGTGCCAGCAGCTTAGAGGGGTCCGGTGGCTACACCTTC.

This clone was detected only once. This CDR3 is CASSLGLGSVNEQFF. DNA for the CDR3: TGCGCCAGCAGCCTCGGACTGGGTTCGGTCAATGAGCAGTTCTTC. The chain joins TRBV4-3 to TRBJ2-1; the D gene is possibly TRBD2 (5 bases). Germline-derived CDR1 and CDR2 are LGHNA and YSLEER. This CDR3 is 15 amino acids long. V was clipped by 4 bases and J by 6 bases, with 16 bases between them.